This entry concerns a single T cell receptor (beta chain). Its specificity is not known. The data originate from a study of cytomegalovirus exposure and HLA in healthy donors. Findings and caveats of the study: A later analysis reported that several of the most significant clusters appeared to be linked to common viral pathogens, among them Epstein-Barr virus.

The PCR used 60 Vbeta and 13 Jbeta primers. Here immunoSEQ multiplex PCR was the method, and the copy in TCRdb shows in-frame clones only, minus some. Of about 36,000 clones listed, almost 70% were seen once; the top ten hold approximately 7%. The CDR3 contains 15 residues. V lost 6 bases to trimming and J lost 5 bases, with 19 bases between them. Germline V gives CDR1 MNHEY, CDR2 SVGAGI. Sequenced input: PBMCs. The TCR originated in a man aged 30 to 39 in good health and CMV-seronegative. The chain uses TRBV6-5 and TRBJ1-1, with a possible D match to TRBD1 (5 bases). CDR3 region: CASRPPEGPGTEAFF. The CDR3 DNA reads TGTGCCAGCAGACCCCCGGAGGGGCCGGGGACTGAAGCTTTCTTT.